This T cell receptor beta chain was sequenced during a study of Graves' ophthalmopathy and Graves' hyperthyroidism. Study findings and constraints: Among thyroid clonotypes expanded above 0.001 frequency, most also appeared in blood.

This clonotype has a count of ten or more. Its antigen is currently unknown. Pregnant or lactating patients and those with other autoimmune diseases or uncontrolled infections were excluded. RNA transcripts served as template for amplifying TCR beta CDR3 sequences. HTBI primers served in a first-round RT-PCR, which a second-round multiplex PCR followed. TCRdb called the multiplex PCR reads again in MiXCR, with one record for every CDR3 protein. Here the sample spans about 620,000 distinct CDR3 sequences, about 20% being singletons. The CDR3 is 13 residues long. Germline lookup yields CDR1 MDHEN and CDR2 SYDVKM. V gave up 6 bases and J gave up 7 bases, with 13 bases separating them.

The specimen was peripheral blood. This clonotype was sampled from a woman aged 18-35 years with stable Graves' hyperthyroidism. Some clones in this sample may be carry-over from other donors' samples. The chain links TRBV28 to TRBJ1-3, with a weak D call TRBD1 (5 bases). The CDR3 DNA sequence: TGTGCCAGCAGGGGTGGCGGGGCGAACACCATATATTTT. This gives the protein CASRGGGANTIYF.